One TCR beta chain is described in this entry. It lacks a known antigen. Base quality data are lacking; no much larger clone is found one base away. Collaborating institutions collected whole blood in K2EDTA tubes following their own protocols. For TCRbeta analysis, collaborator samples were shipped as frozen whole blood, as isolated PBMCs, or as DNA extracted from either sample type. The sample is drawn from a study of blood T cell repertoires in COVID-19 (dated by TCRdb to 2018 to 2021). The study in broad terms: Samples from collaborators originated in the United States, Italy and Spain and spanned both the acute and convalescent phases of COVID-19. The material from the prospective study consisted of cDNA or gDNA derived from T cells, B-cell-depleted T cells, or PBMCs. The dataset comprised deeply sampled blood TCRbeta repertoires from subjects exposed to, actively infected with, or recovered from COVID-19. The repertoires were released in a freely available public database intended as a resource for research on the immune response to SARS-CoV-2. Samples were obtained from the ongoing ImmuneRACE study (first 160 participants) and from 1,254 subjects provided by 6 global collaborators. The sample metadata nearly always contained a de-identified subject ID, COVID-19 status, age in years and sex. Where HLA class I and class II types were available, the types were taken from metadata supplied by the sample provider, not from assay-based typing.

TCRbeta CDR3 regions were amplified from genomic DNA using the immunoSEQ Assay, a bias-controlled multiplex PCR. As for how the authors treated the data: The number of nucleated cells in each sample was estimated from the amplification of reference gene primers within the assay. To quantify the absolute abundance of each unique TCRbeta CDR3 rearrangement, sequence reads were collapsed and filtered. For each sample, productive Simpson clonality was calculated as the square root of Simpson's diversity index over productive rearrangements. The clones in this table, taken by TCRdb from immuneACCESS, are in-frame only. Not every clone is retained; where verified, under half of the shortfall comes from an unresolved V gene, and the cause of the rest is unknown. That table furnishes V, J and clone size, whereas the DNA furnished D and trimming. The sample table lists around 700,000 clones, about nine tenths of them with a count of one. Of the sample, roughly 0.25% falls within the top ten clones.

Results the study describes overall, beyond this receptor: The amount of clinical and demographic metadata varied by source and participant and was provided uncurated.

The receptor's source is a young woman with acute or convalescent COVID-19. Sequencing was carried out using peripheral blood.

The CDR3 here reads CASSLTGKGYTF. The DNA sequence is given as TGTGCCAGCAGCCTGACAGGGAAAGGCTACACCTTC. The chain couples TRBV7-2 to TRBJ1-2; 7 central nucleotides agree with TRBD1. CDR1 and CDR2 were assigned from the germline V gene as SGHTA and FQGNSA. Spanning cysteine to phenylalanine, the CDR3 consists of 12 amino acids. Only the CDR3 DNA stays, 36 bases, in frame from base 1. V is pruned by 5 bases and J by 8 bases, leaving 5 bases of the junction without a gene match.